Listed below are T cell receptor beta chains from one sample, sequenced in a study of shared clonotypes between healthy human individuals. Measured with immunoSEQ multiplex PCR; TCRdb has only the in-frame clones, and not every one. Altogether roughly 650,000 clones are present, 90% to 97% being singletons, with the ten largest covering 0.11%. The sample was naive CD8+ T cells sorted from blood. These receptors all stem from a woman in her 30s in good health. Both conserved end residues are part of each CDR3.

V gene,CDR3 protein
TRBV27,CASRSGFYEQYF
TRBV11-3,CASSLDGGIYNEQFF
TRBV7-9,CASSSPGGGTEAFF
TRBV27,CASSPSSGVKTYGYTF
TRBV11-2,CASQYGNEQFF
TRBV10-1,CASSNSDSSDTQYF
TRBV2,CASSPGIYGYTF
TRBV6-6,CASSPKPGPSGNTIYF
TRBV11-2,CASSIPQGANEKLFF
TRBV28,CASTRSETQYF
TRBV4-1,CASSQEQGEGNQPQHF
TRBV6-1,CASMGGQPQHF
TRBV28,CASNRGGPGTIGEQFF
TRBV29-1,CSVIPDGKNTEAFF
TRBV27,CASSESGSIYEQYF
TRBV28,CASSELARSTDTQYF
TRBV9,CASSVGNTGELFF
TRBV28,CASSPGLAGGLSYEQYF
TRBV2,CASQTQNTGELFF
TRBV4-2,CASSQRPPGQGSNEQYF
TRBV21-1,CASSLARHEQYF
TRBV28,CASSLYGRAYEQYF
TRBV9,CASTTGGTATDTQYF
TRBV9,CASPGATDSTDTQYF
TRBV7-2,CASSLVLNSPLHF
TRBV27,CASSLGEGLEETQYF